This T cell receptor beta chain was profiled in a study of blood T cell repertoires in COVID-19. Clones were read by immunoSEQ multiplex PCR, and TCRdb kept only the in-frame ones, dropping some. Of 200,000 to 250,000 clones in the sample, 75% to 85% are singletons; the top ten hold over 7%. The V end lost 4 bases, the J end lost 1 base, and 8 bases lay between the germline ends. The CDR3 covers 13 residues. Germline V gene sequence: CDR1 SGHRS, CDR2 YFSETQ. The receptor was isolated from a woman of 80 years or more with COVID-19, enrolled during active disease. Sequences were obtained from peripheral blood. The gene calls are TRBV5-1 and TRBJ1-2; D is unresolved. CDR3 DNA sequence: TGCGCCAGCAGCGAGGGTTTTAACTATGGCTACACCTTC. It yields the protein CASSEGFNYGYTF.